A selection of T cell receptor beta chains follows, all from one sample in a study of blood T cell repertoires in COVID-19. Only in-frame clones appear in the TCRdb table, and some are missing; sequencing was by immunoSEQ multiplex PCR. The top ten clones hold approximately 4% of a sample with around 110,000 clones, approximately 88% of them seen once. Sequencing was carried out using peripheral blood. The source is a human donor in a cohort sampled during active COVID-19. CDR3s include the opening cysteine and the closing phenylalanine or tryptophan. A D gene is named only where the DNA matches it firmly. Size is stated for part of the rows, as once, few or many counts, or as a class when the clone is expanded.

TRBJ1-1 - 14 TRBD1 TRBV6-4 CASSDGTGTTEAFF TGTGCCAGCAGTGACGGGACAGGGACCACTGAAGCTTTCTTT
TRBJ1-1 - 14 - TRBV3-1/TRBV3-2 CASSQDWRNTEAFF TGTGCCAGCAGCCAAGATTGGAGGAACACTGAAGCTTTCTTT
TRBJ2-3 - 16 TRBD2 TRBV18 CASSRPDLAGGDTQYF TGTGCCAGCTCACGCCCTGACCTAGCGGGAGGAGATACGCAGTATTTT
TRBJ1-2 once 13 - TRBV5-4 CASSLEGVSGYTF TGTGCCAGCAGCTTGGAAGGGGTTTCGGGCTACACCTTC
TRBJ1-2 - 12 - TRBV29-1 CSVEDPAGGYTF TGCAGCGTTGAAGATCCGGCGGGGGGCTACACCTTC
TRBJ2-1 - 16 TRBD1 TRBV5-1 CASSLASGGPYNEQFF TGCGCCAGCAGCTTGGCCTCAGGGGGACCCTACAATGAGCAGTTCTTC
TRBJ1-5 - 14 - TRBV28 CASNGWGGNQPQHF TGTGCCAGCAATGGCTGGGGGGGCAATCAGCCCCAGCATTTT
TRBJ2-1 - 18 TRBD2 TRBV19 CASSISGSSGSKYNEQFF TGTGCCAGTAGTATAAGCGGGTCTAGCGGGAGCAAGTACAATGAGCAGTTCTTC
TRBJ2-5 - 15 TRBD1 TRBV19 CASSIPTGGVETQYF TGTGCCAGTAGTATCCCAACAGGGGGCGTAGAGACCCAGTACTTC
TRBJ1-6 once 16 TRBD1 TRBV2 CASNQTPGTVGSPLHF TGTGCCAGCAATCAAACCCCGGGGACAGTTGGTTCACCCCTCCACTTT
TRBJ2-1 - 15 TRBD2 TRBV7-2 CASSPSGSFYNEQFF TGTGCCAGCAGCCCTAGCGGGAGTTTCTACAATGAGCAGTTCTTC
TRBJ1-1 - 11 - TRBV29-1 CSVEGRGEAFF TGCAGCGTTGAAGGAAGGGGTGAAGCTTTCTTT
TRBJ2-7 - 13 - TRBV28 CASSLFIPGEQYF TGTGCCAGCAGTTTATTTATTCCGGGCGAGCAGTACTTC
TRBJ1-6 - 13 - TRBV12-3/TRBV12-4 CASSALAGVGLHF TGTGCCAGCAGTGCCCTTGCAGGGGTCGGCCTCCACTTT
TRBJ2-3 - 17 TRBD1 TRBV7-2 CASSSHRDRGFTDTQYF TGTGCCAGCAGCTCCCACCGGGACAGGGGATTCACAGATACGCAGTATTTT
TRBJ1-1 - 16 TRBD1 TRBV5-1 CASSLGATGQNTEAFF TGCGCCAGCAGCTTGGGGGCGACAGGGCAGAACACTGAAGCTTTCTTT
TRBJ2-1 - 15 TRBD2 TRBV7-3 CASSLGLAGNNEQFF TGTGCCAGCAGCCTCGGACTAGCGGGCAACAATGAGCAGTTCTTC
TRBJ2-3 - 15 TRBD2 TRBV9 CASSRTSDDTDTQYF TGTGCCAGCAGCCGGACTAGCGATGACACAGATACGCAGTATTTT
TRBJ2-5 - 14 - TRBV5-1 CASSILRDRETQYF TGCGCCAGCAGCATTCTCAGGGATAGAGAGACCCAGTACTTC
TRBJ1-2 - 16 TRBD1 TRBV24-1 CATSDPGQGRNYGYTF TGTGCCACCAGTGACCCCGGACAGGGGAGAAACTATGGCTACACCTTC
TRBJ1-6 - 15 TRBD1 TRBV28 CASSIETGVSSPLHF TGTGCCAGCAGTATAGAAACAGGGGTCAGCTCACCCCTCCACTTT
TRBJ1-5 few 11 - TRBV28 CASSYEGPQHF TGTGCCAGCAGTTACGAGGGGCCCCAGCATTTT
TRBJ1-3 - 14 - TRBV30 CAWSVSGGGNTIYF TGTGCCTGGAGTGTAAGCGGAGGAGGAAACACCATATATTTT
TRBJ1-2 - 14 TRBD1 TRBV19 CASSPLGQVYGYTF TGTGCCAGTAGTCCCCTCGGACAGGTCTATGGCTACACCTTC
TRBJ2-1 - 17 TRBD2 TRBV19 CASSIYATGGAYNEQFF TGTGCCAGTAGTATTTACGCTACCGGGGGGGCCTACAATGAGCAGTTCTTC